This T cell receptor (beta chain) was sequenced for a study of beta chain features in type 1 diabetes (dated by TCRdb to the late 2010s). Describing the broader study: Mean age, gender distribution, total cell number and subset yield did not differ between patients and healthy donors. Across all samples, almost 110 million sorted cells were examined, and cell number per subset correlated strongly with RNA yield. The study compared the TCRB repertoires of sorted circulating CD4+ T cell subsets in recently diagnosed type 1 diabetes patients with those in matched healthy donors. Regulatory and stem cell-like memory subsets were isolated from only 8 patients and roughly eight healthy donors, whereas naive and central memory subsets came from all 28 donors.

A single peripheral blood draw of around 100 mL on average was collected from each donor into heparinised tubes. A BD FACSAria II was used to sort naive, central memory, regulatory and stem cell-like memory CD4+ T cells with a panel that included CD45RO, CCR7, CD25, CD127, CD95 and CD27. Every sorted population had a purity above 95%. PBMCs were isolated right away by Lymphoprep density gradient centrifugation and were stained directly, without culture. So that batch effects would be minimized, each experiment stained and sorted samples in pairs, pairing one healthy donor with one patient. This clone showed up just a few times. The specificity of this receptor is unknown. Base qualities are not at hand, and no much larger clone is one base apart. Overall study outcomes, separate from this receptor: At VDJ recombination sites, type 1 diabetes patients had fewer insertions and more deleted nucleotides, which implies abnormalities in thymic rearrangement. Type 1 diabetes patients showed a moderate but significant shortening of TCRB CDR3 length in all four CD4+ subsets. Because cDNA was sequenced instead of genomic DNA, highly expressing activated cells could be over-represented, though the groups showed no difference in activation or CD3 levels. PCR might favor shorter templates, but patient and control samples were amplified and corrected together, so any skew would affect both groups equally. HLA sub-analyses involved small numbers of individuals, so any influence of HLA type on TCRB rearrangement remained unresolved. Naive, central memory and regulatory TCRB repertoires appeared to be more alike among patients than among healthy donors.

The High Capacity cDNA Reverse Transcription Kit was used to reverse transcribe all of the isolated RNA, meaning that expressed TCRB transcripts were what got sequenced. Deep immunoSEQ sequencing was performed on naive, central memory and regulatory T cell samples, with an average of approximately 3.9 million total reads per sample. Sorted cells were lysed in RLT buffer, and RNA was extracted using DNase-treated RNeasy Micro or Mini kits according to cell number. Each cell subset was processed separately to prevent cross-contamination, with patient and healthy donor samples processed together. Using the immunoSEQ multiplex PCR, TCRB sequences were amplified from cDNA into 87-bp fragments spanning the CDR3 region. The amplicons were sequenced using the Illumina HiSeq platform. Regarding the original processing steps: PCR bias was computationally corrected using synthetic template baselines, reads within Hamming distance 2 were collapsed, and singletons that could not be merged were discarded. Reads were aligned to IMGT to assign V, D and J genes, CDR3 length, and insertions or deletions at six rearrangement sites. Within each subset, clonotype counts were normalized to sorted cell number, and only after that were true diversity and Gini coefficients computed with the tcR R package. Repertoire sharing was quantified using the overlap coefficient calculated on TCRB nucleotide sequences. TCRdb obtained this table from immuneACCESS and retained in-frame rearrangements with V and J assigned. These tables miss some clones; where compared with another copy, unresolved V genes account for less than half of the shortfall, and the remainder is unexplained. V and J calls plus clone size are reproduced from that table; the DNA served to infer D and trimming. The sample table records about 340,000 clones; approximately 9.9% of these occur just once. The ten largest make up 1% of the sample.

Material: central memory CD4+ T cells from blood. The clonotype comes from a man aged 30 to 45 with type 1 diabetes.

The DNA sequence is as follows: TGCGCCAGCAGCCAGGGACAGGGGAATCAGCCCCAGCATTTT. Its protein is CASSQGQGNQPQHF. The rearranged segments are TRBV5-1 and TRBJ1-5, with 10 middle bases fitting TRBD1. Based on the germline V gene, the CDR1 and CDR2 sequences are SGHRS and YFSETQ. Trimming takes 4 bases off V and 4 bases off J; junction bases not matched to a gene: 2. From its cysteine to its phenylalanine, the CDR3 spans 14 amino acids. Left in the record is the CDR3 DNA by itself, 42 bases read in frame from the first base. Beyond the CDR3, the reference TRBV5-1 and TRBJ1-5 genes provide the residues; the full variable domain reads: KAGVTQTPRYLIKTRGQQVTLSCSPISGHRSVSWYQQTPGQGLQFLFEYFSETQRNKGNFPGRFSGRQFSNSRSEMNVSTLELGDSALYLCASSQGQGNQPQHFGDGTRLSIL.